This TCR beta chain was obtained from a study of CXCR3-negative and CXCR3-positive naive CD8 T cells. General study findings and limits: When CXCR3-positive naive cells were set against CXCR3-negative naive cells, the former had more hydrophobic TRB CDR3s.

The CDR3 has 14 residues. The germline V gene has CDR1 SEHNR and CDR2 FQNEAQ (reference sequence). Every CD8+ subset sample held a few hundred thousand flow-sorted cells, done in triplicate. As to this clonotype: The antigen is unknown.

Each TRB cDNA library was prepared by 5' RACE (with UMI labels). From the 5' RACE reads, TCRdb lists one entry per CDR3 protein and no DNA. Its clone listing holds 130,000 to 150,000 distinct CDR3 sequences. Specimen: naive CXCR3+ CD8+ T cells from blood. The sample's subset: CD45RO-CCR7+CD27+CD95- naive CD8+ T cells expressing CXCR3 (TNR3+). V and J are TRBV7-9 and TRBJ1-1. This TCR was sampled from a human donor in good health. Some clones in this sample may be carry-over from other donors' samples. CDR3 sequence reads: CASSLVVTNTEAFF.